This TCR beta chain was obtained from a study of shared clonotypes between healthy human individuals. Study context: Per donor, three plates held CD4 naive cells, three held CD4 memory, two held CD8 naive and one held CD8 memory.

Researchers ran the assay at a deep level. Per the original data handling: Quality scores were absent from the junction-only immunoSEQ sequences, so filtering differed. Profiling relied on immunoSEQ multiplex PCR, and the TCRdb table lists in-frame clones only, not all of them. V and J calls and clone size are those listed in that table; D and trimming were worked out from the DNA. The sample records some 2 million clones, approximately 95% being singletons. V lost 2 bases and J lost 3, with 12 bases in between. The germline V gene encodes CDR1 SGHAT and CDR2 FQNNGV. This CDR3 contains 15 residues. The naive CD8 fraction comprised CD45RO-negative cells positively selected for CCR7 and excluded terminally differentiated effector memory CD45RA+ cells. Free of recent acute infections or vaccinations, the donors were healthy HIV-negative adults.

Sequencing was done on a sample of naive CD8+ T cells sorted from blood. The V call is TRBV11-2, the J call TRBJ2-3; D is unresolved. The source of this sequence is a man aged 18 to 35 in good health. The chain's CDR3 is CASSLFLSNTDTQYF. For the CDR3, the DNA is TGTGCCAGCAGCTTATTTCTTTCTAATACAGATACGCAGTATTTT.